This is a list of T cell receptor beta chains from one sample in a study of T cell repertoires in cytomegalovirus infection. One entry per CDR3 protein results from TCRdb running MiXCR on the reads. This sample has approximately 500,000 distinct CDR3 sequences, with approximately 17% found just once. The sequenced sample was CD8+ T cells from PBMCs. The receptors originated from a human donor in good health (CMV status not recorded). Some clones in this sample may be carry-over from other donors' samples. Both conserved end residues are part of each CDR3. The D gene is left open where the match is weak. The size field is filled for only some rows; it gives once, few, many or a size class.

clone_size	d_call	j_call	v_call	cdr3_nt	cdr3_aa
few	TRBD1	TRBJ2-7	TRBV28	TGTGCCAGCACCCTAAGGGGACAGGGGCGCCGTTCGAACGAGCAGTACTTC	CASTLRGQGRRSNEQYF
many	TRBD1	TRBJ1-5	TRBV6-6	TGTGCCAGCAGTTACTCGACAGGGCTTAGCAATCAGCCCCAGCATTTT	CASSYSTGLSNQPQHF
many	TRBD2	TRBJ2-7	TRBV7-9	TGTGCCAGCAGCTCCCGACTAGCGTACGAGCAGTACTTC	CASSSRLAYEQYF
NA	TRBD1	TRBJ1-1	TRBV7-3	TGTGCCAGCAGCTCGGACAGGGGGGATTTCACTGAAGCTTTCTTT	CASSSDRGDFTEAFF
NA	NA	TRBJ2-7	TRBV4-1	TGCGCCAGCAGCCAAGATTATCCCACCTACGAGCAGTACTTC	CASSQDYPTYEQYF
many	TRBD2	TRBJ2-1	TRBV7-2	TGTGCCAGCAGCTCCTCCGTGGGTAGCGGGAGATGGGACAATGAGCAGTTCTTC	CASSSSVGSGRWDNEQFF
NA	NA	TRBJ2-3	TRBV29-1	TGCAGCTTTTGGGAGTTCACAGATACGCAGTATTTT	CSFWEFTDTQYF
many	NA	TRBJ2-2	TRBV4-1	TGCGCCAGCACCGGGGTCACCGGGGAGCTGTTTTTT	CASTGVTGELFF
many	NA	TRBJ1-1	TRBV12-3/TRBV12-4	TGTGCCAGCAGCTGGACAGTCGTGAACACTGAAGCTTTCTTT	CASSWTVVNTEAFF
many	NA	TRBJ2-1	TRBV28	TGTGCCTCCAGGGGACCAAGCTCCTACAATGAGCAGTTCTTC	CASRGPSSYNEQFF
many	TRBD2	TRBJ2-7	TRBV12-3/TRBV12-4	TGTGCCAGCAGTTTCCCCAGCGGGAGACCCTACGAGCAGTACTTC	CASSFPSGRPYEQYF
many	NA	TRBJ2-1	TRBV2	TGTGCCAGCACATTCTCCGCGGTGATATCCAACAATGAGCAGTTCTTC	CASTFSAVISNNEQFF
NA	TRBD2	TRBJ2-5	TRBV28	TGTGCCAGCAGTTCTCTTAGCGGGGCCGATCAAGAGACCCAGTACTTC	CASSSLSGADQETQYF
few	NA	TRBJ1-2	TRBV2	TGTGCCAGCATGAGGACCTCAGGGGCCCTATATGGCTACACCTTC	CASMRTSGALYGYTF
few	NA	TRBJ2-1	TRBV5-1	TGCGCCAGCAGCTTGTACGGACAGCCAAGCTCCTACAATGAGCAGTTCTTC	CASSLYGQPSSYNEQFF
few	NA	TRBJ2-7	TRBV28	TGTGCCAGCAGTTTTCGGGACTCGAACGAGCAGTACTTC	CASSFRDSNEQYF
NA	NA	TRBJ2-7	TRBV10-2	TGCGCCAGCAGTGAGTCAGAGGGGGACTACGAGCAGTACTTC	CASSESEGDYEQYF
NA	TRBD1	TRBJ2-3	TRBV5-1	TGCGCCAGCAGCTTCCAGGGGGTCCGAACCGCGGAGCCAGATACGCAGTATTTT	CASSFQGVRTAEPDTQYF
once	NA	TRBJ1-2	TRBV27	TGTGCCAGCAGCACACGACGGGGGGCAGGGTATGGCTACACCTTC	CASSTRRGAGYGYTF
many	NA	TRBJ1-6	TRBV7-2	TGTGCCAGCAGCCCCGAGCTAGGACTGACAGCACCCCTCCACTTT	CASSPELGLTAPLHF
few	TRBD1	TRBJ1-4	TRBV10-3	TGTGCCATCAGTGAAGGGACAGGGAGTGAAAAACTGTTTTTT	CAISEGTGSEKLFF
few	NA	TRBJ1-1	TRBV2	TGTGCCAGCAGTGAATCGGGGTTGGTGAACACTGAAGCTTTCTTT	CASSESGLVNTEAFF
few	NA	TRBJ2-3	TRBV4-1	TGCGCCAGCAGCCAAGACCCGGCAGCCACAGATACGCAGTATTTT	CASSQDPAATDTQYF
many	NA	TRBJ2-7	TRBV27	TGTGCCAGTGGGGACATGACGAGCTCCTACGAGCAGTACTTC	CASGDMTSSYEQYF
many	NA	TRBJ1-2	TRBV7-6	TGTGCCAGCAGCCGACTCGGGGGGGATGGCTACACCTTC	CASSRLGGDGYTF
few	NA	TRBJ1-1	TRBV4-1	TGCGCCAGCAGCCAAGCAGCGAACACTGAAGCTTTCTTT	CASSQAANTEAFF
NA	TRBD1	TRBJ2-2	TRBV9	TGTGCCAGCAGGTCAGGGGGCACCGGGGAGCTGTTTTTT	CASRSGGTGELFF
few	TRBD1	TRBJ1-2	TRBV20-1	TGCAGTGCTAGAGATATGGACAGGGGATGGTATGGCTACACCTTC	CSARDMDRGWYGYTF
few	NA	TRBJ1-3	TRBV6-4	TGTGCCAGCAGTGACTCCGGTGGGGTCTCTGGAAACACCATATATTTT	CASSDSGGVSGNTIYF
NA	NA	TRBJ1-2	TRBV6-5	TGTGCCAGCAGTTACCGCCAATCCTATGGCTACACCTTC	CASSYRQSYGYTF
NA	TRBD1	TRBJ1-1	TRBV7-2	TGTGCAAGCAGCTCGACAGGGGAGGAAACTGAAGCTTTCTTT	CASSSTGEETEAFF
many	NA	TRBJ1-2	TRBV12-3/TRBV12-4	TGTGCCAGCGGACAAGACACCTCGGAGGGCTACACCTTC	CASGQDTSEGYTF
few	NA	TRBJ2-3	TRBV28	TGTGCCAGCAGTTTTGGGTTTACTGGCACAGATACGCAGTATTTT	CASSFGFTGTDTQYF
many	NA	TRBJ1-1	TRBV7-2	TGTGCCAGCAGCTTATATGTGAACACTGAAGCTTTCTTT	CASSLYVNTEAFF
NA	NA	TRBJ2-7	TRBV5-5	TGTGCCAGCAGCTCCTTCCGACACCGGACCGGCGAGCAGTACTTC	CASSSFRHRTGEQYF
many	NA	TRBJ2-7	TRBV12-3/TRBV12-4	TGTGCCAGCAGTTTAAATGGAATCGAGCAGTACTTC	CASSLNGIEQYF
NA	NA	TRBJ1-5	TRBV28	TGTGCCAGCAATTTGGCAGGGGTCGGGACGCAGCCCCAGCATTTT	CASNLAGVGTQPQHF
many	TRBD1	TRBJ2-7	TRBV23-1	TGCGCCAGCAGTCAATTCGCACCGGGACAGGGAGCCTACGAGCAGTACTTC	CASSQFAPGQGAYEQYF
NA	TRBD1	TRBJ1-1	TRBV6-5	TGTGCCAGCAGTTACCAGGGACAGGGGGTCTGGAACACTGAAGCTTTCTTT	CASSYQGQGVWNTEAFF
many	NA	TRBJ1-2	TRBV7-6	TGTGCCAGCAGCTTGGAAGTCGGACCTTCTAACTATGGCTACACCTTC	CASSLEVGPSNYGYTF
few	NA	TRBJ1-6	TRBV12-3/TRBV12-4	TGTGCCAGCAGCACCGAATCCTATAATTCACCCCTCCACTTT	CASSTESYNSPLHF
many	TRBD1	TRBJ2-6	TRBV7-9	TGTGCCAGCAGCTCCCCCAAGGGGGCCTCTGGGGCCAACGTCCTGACTTTC	CASSSPKGASGANVLTF
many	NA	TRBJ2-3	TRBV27	TGTGCCAGCAGTGGGGGAATGGGTGGGGCAGATACGCAGTATTTT	CASSGGMGGADTQYF
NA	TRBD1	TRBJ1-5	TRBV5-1	TGCGCCAGCAGCTTGGATCAGGGGGGCCAGCCCCAGCATTTT	CASSLDQGGQPQHF
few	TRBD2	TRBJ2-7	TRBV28	TGTGCCAGCAGTTATCCGGGACTAGCAGCCGAGCAGTACTTC	CASSYPGLAAEQYF
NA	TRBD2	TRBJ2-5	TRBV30	TGTGCCTCATGGGGACTAGCGGAAAGGGAGACCCAGTACTTC	CASWGLAERETQYF
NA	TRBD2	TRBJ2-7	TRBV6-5	TGTGCCAGCAGTGTACTAGCGGGAGTCTACGAGCAGTACTTC	CASSVLAGVYEQYF
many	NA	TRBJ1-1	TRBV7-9	TGTGCCAGCAGCCCGGGACAAGAAGCTTTCTTT	CASSPGQEAFF
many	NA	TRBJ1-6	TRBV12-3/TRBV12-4	TGTGCCAGCAGTTATCACTTTTATAATTCACCCCTCCACTTT	CASSYHFYNSPLHF
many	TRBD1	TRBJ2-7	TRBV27	TGTGCCAGCAGTTTTTTGGGACAGTCTGGCCCCTACGAGCAGTACTTC	CASSFLGQSGPYEQYF
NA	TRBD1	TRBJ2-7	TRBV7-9	TGTGCCAGCAGCCCTCAGACAGGGAGCTCCTACGAGCAGTACTTC	CASSPQTGSSYEQYF
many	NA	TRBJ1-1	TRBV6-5	TGTGCCAGCAGTTACTCGGAGGGGGTAGCTGAAGCTTTCTTT	CASSYSEGVAEAFF
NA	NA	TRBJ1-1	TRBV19	TGTGCCAGTACAAGCCTACTCATGAACACTGAAGCTTTCTTT	CASTSLLMNTEAFF
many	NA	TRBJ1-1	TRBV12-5	TGTGCTAGTGGTTTTGGGGGGCCGAGGGCTTTCTTT	CASGFGGPRAFF
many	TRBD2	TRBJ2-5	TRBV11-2	TGTGCCAGCAGCTTTCGAGCGGGGGAGGCCCTAGAGACCCAGTACTTC	CASSFRAGEALETQYF